In its sample, the clone carrying this T cell receptor (beta chain) was seen a few times. Its antigen is unknown. Germline V gene lookup returns CDR1 MNHEY and CDR2 SVGEGT. This CDR3 contains 13 residues. Trimming took 10 bases from V and 3 from J, leaving 16 bases between them. The sample comes from a study of T cell repertoires in cytomegalovirus infection. The overall study: Recently identified HLA-C-restricted CMV epitopes and well-studied HLA-B-restricted CMV epitopes were used by the study. Through public TCR beta signatures, both CMV infection and matching HLA type were indicated.

Study-wide results and caveats: Across the ex vivo response, the dominant clonotypes were HLA-C-restricted CMV-specific TCR beta clonotypes. There were carriers of CMV plus the relevant HLA, and cumulative public TCR beta family frequency identified them.

TCRdb independently ran MiXCR on the reads; one entry per CDR3 protein. Of about 920,000 distinct CDR3 sequences listed, 31% are singletons. This TCR was recovered from a human donor in good health (CMV status not recorded). Some clones in this sample may be carry-over from other donors' samples. The source was cultured CD8+ T cells from PBMCs, collected from culture after CMV antigen stimulation. The V and J genes are TRBV6-2 or TRBV6-3 and TRBJ2-7, with a possible D match to TRBD2 (6 bases). The chain's CDR3 is CATEGLSNYEQYF. The DNA of the CDR3 is TGTGCCACTGAGGGACTCAGTAACTACGAGCAGTACTTC.